This TCR beta chain was observed in a study of T cell changes during pregnancy in multiple sclerosis. Measured with immunoSEQ multiplex PCR; TCRdb has only the in-frame clones, and not every one. The sample shows about 59,000 clones, less than 95% of them seen only once. From germline, CDR1 is SGHRS and CDR2 YFSETQ. With V trimmed by 3 bases and J by 4 bases, 5 bases remained unmatched. The CDR3 runs 16 residues. The sequences come from peripheral blood, collected in the third trimester of pregnancy. This sequence joins TRBV5-1 and TRBJ2-2, with 11 bases lining up with TRBD2. The source of this sequence is a female donor in good health, enrolled as a control in a pregnancy study. CDR3 in amino acids: CASSSTSGISTGELFF. In DNA, the CDR3 is TGCGCCAGCAGCTCGACTAGCGGGATTTCCACCGGGGAGCTGTTTTTT.